The rows below give T cell receptor beta chains drawn from one sample of a study of blood T cells in healthy people across ages. TCRdb reprocessed the 5' RACE reads with MiXCR, giving one entry per CDR3 protein. Among approximately 690,000 distinct CDR3 sequences listed, under 65% were seen once. Sequenced input: blood. The receptors were sampled from a man aged 55 to 70 in good health. The CDR3 runs from the conserved cysteine through the conserved F or W. A D gene is named only where the DNA matches it firmly. For some rows the clone size is stated as once, few or many, or as a class when expanded; others skip it.

d_call	clone_size	j_call	v_call	cdr3_aa	cdr3_nt
.	few	TRBJ2-3	TRBV7-8	CASSSTNTDTQYF	TGTGCCAGCAGCTCGACTAACACAGATACGCAGTATTTT
.	.	TRBJ2-7	TRBV2	CASSPLLGGPYEQYF	TGTGCCAGCAGTCCCTTATTGGGGGGACCCTACGAGCAGTACTTC
TRBD2	many	TRBJ2-3	TRBV6-1	CAIRLAGGTDTQYF	TGTGCCATCCGACTAGCGGGGGGCACAGATACGCAGTATTTT
.	.	TRBJ1-1	TRBV3-1	CASSRQRGTEAFF	TGTGCCAGCAGCCGACAGAGGGGCACTGAAGCTTTCTTT
.	.	TRBJ2-3	TRBV3-1	CASSQGGPDTQYF	TGCGCCAGCAGCCAAGGGGGGCCAGATACGCAGTATTTT
.	many	TRBJ2-5	TRBV20-1	CSARDWKQETQYF	TGCAGTGCTAGAGATTGGAAGCAAGAGACCCAGTACTTC
.	few	TRBJ2-1	TRBV3-1	CASGEQGRHNEQFF	TGTGCCAGCGGCGAACAAGGGAGACACAATGAGCAGTTCTTC
.	.	TRBJ1-4	TRBV12-3/TRBV12-4	CASSFAARDKLFF	TGTGCCAGCAGTTTTGCGGCTAGGGACAAACTGTTTTTT
.	.	TRBJ2-2	TRBV18	CASSPRVDRNTGELFF	TGTGCCAGCTCACCGAGGGTCGACAGGAACACCGGGGAGCTGTTTTTT
.	few	TRBJ2-1	TRBV29-1	CSVGQITGFEQFF	TGCAGCGTCGGACAGATAACAGGTTTTGAGCAGTTCTTC
.	once	TRBJ2-7	TRBV29-1	CSAGRFAGQKPNEQYF	TGCAGCGCGGGGAGGTTTGCAGGGCAAAAGCCTAACGAGCAGTACTTC
.	.	TRBJ2-1	TRBV20-1	CSAHPGTGEYNEQFF	TGCAGTGCCCACCCCGGGACGGGGGAATACAATGAGCAGTTCTTC
.	.	TRBJ1-2	TRBV6-5	CASSYLDSFNYGYTF	TGTGCCAGCAGTTACCTCGACAGTTTTAACTATGGCTACACCTTC
.	.	TRBJ2-5	TRBV7-6	CASSSVGGHLETQYF	TGTGCCAGCAGCTCCGTCGGGGGGCATTTAGAGACCCAGTACTTC
.	.	TRBJ2-3	TRBV18	CASSPRPLLTDTQYF	TGTGCCAGCTCACCACGTCCTCTTCTCACAGATACGCAGTATTTT
.	few	TRBJ2-7	TRBV7-2	CASSLGIETYEQYF	TGTGCCAGCAGCTTAGGAATCGAAACCTACGAGCAGTACTTC